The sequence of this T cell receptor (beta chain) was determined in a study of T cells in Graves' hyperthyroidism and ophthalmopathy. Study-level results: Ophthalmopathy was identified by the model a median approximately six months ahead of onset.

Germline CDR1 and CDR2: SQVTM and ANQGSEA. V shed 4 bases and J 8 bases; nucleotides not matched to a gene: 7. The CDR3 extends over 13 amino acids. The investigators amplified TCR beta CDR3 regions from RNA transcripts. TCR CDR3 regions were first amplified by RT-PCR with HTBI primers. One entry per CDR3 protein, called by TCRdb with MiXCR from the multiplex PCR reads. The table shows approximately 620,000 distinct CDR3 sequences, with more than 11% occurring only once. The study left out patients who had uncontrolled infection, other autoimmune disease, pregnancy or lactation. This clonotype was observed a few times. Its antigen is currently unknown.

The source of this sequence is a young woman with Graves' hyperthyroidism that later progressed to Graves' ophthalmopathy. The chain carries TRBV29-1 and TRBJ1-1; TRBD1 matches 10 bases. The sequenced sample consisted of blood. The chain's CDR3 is CSVVDRGTLEAFF. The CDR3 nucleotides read TGCAGCGTTGTGGACAGGGGGACCTTGGAAGCTTTCTTT.